Described below is a single TCR beta chain sequence and its context. No antigen is known for it. The record has no base qualities; no much larger clone is one base away. TCRbeta CDR3 regions were amplified from genomic DNA by means of the immunoSEQ Assay, a bias-controlled multiplex PCR. In the paper's pipeline: The number of nucleated cells in each sample was estimated from the amplification of reference gene primers within the assay. Sequence reads were collapsed and filtered to measure the absolute abundance of every unique TCRbeta CDR3 rearrangement. For each sample, productive Simpson clonality was calculated as the square root of Simpson's diversity index across productive rearrangements. TCRdb provides this immuneACCESS table in a form limited to in-frame rearrangements. Some clones are lacking; in checked studies, under half of them reflect an unresolved V gene, and why the rest are absent is not known. The V and J calls and clone size were taken over from that table, and D and trimming were inferred from the DNA. Recorded for this sample are 400,000 to 450,000 clones; roughly 90% of them occurred a single time. Roughly 1.6% of the sample goes to the ten largest clones.

The data stem from a study of blood T cell repertoires in COVID-19 (TCRdb year 2020). Turning to the overall study: The collaborator samples originated in the United States, Italy and Spain and spanned the acute and convalescent phases of COVID-19. The material from the prospective study consisted of cDNA or gDNA derived from T cells, B-cell-depleted T cells, or PBMCs. Deeply sampled blood TCRbeta repertoires from subjects exposed to, actively infected with, or recovered from COVID-19 were included in the dataset. The repertoires were released in a freely available public database meant as a resource for research on the immune response to SARS-CoV-2. The samples were drawn from the first 160 participants of the ongoing ImmuneRACE study and from 950 to 1,500 subjects provided by 6 global collaborators. A de-identified subject ID, COVID-19 status, age in years and sex were almost always included in the sample metadata. Where available, HLA class I and class II types were taken from metadata supplied by the sample provider and were not determined by assay-based typing.

V and J are truncated by 4 bases and 4 bases respectively, leaving an intervening sequence of 6 bases. From its cysteine to its phenylalanine, the CDR3 spans 11 amino acids. Only the CDR3 part of the read is kept: 33 bases, read in frame from the first base. For CDR1 and CDR2, the germline V gene (reference sequence) lists SGHKS and YYEKEE. What the authors observed across the whole study: Clinical and demographic metadata were provided uncurated, with the amount varying by source and participant.

One collaborating source in Seattle enrolled patients during active infection and followed them longitudinally through the course of disease. Whole blood was collected in K2EDTA tubes by collaborating institutions according to the institutions' own protocols. For TCRbeta analysis, collaborators shipped samples as frozen whole blood, isolated PBMCs, or DNA extracted from either of those sample types. This receptor was obtained from a woman in her forties with COVID-19, enrolled during active disease. What was sequenced was peripheral blood. The chain is encoded by TRBV5-5 joined to TRBJ2-7; the D gene identity is not certain. The CDR3 protein: CASSQQYEQYF. The sequence in DNA is TGTGCCAGCAGCCAACAGTACGAGCAGTACTTC.